This entry is about one T cell receptor beta chain. A CD45RA-negative memory subset and a CD45RA+ naive subset were separated from the CD4+ cells. Trimming removed 8 bases from V and 8 bases from J, with 9 bases in between. The CDR3 is made up of 11 amino acids. The germline gives CDR1 SNHLY, CDR2 FYNNEI. This entry is derived from a study of shared clonotypes between healthy human individuals. In the original workflow: ImmunoSEQ junction-only sequences lacked quality scores, so their filtering differed. The assay was immunoSEQ multiplex PCR, and TCRdb's table has in-frame clones only and misses some. The V and J calls and clone size come from that table; D and trimming were worked out from the DNA. This sample has approximately 2.1 million clones, with 85% to 95% found just once.

The sample comprised naive CD4+ T cells from PBMCs. As for subset: CD45RA+ positively selected. The TCR was taken from a man aged 18-30 years in good health. Some clones in this sample may be carry-over from other donors' samples. The chain carries TRBV2 and TRBJ1-4, with unresolved D. CDR3 DNA sequence: TGTGCCAGCCAGAACTGGGAAAAACTGTTTTTT. Translating it yields CASQNWEKLFF.